The 11 T cell receptor beta chains reported below all come from one sample, sequenced in a study of Graves' ophthalmopathy and Graves' hyperthyroidism. RNA transcripts served as template for amplifying TCR beta CDR3 sequences. First-round RT-PCR relied on HTBI primers, and a second-round multiplex PCR came next. TCRdb re-derived calls from the multiplex PCR reads in MiXCR, one entry per CDR3 protein. The table lists about 600,000 distinct CDR3 sequences, 39% of them singletons. Sequencing was performed on peripheral blood or thyroid tissue (not recorded which). The receptors were gathered from an adult man with Graves' hyperthyroidism.

The rearrangement joins TRBV11-1 to TRBJ1-2; tentatively, D is TRBD1 (6 bases). V was pared by 1 base and J by 10 bases, with 16 bases between. CDR1 and CDR2 from the germline V gene are SGHAT and FQDESV (reference sequence). This CDR3 has 14 amino acids. CDR3 sequence (DNA): TGTGCCAGCAGCTTAGGCGGAGGCAGGGGAGACTACACCTTC. This codes for CASSLGGGRGDYTF.

Of note for this clonotype: This may be a read error, as it is one base from a much larger clone. The chain is built from TRBV11-2 and TRBJ2-7; D remains unclear. The CDR3 sequence is 16 residues long. Looked up from germline, CDR1 is SGHAT and CDR2 is FQNNGV. The V and J ends lost 2 bases and 5 bases respectively, with 19 bases between them. The CDR3 coding sequence is TGTGCCAGCAGCTTAAAATTCCGGACCGGTCGCCACGAGCAGTACTTC. Protein: CASSLKFRTGRHEQYF.

This clonotype appeared a few times. The chain combines TRBV6-1 with TRBJ2-7; 7 nucleotides line up with TRBD2. Germline CDR1 and CDR2: MNHNS and SASEGT. V trimming: 7 bases; J trimming: 0 bases; junction bases outside the gene matches: 12. This CDR3 is 16 amino acids long. This CDR3 reads CASKGLADSLSYEQYF. The CDR3 DNA sequence: TGTGCCAGCAAGGGGCTAGCGGACTCCCTCTCCTACGAGCAGTACTTC.

As regards this clonotype: It may be a read error: a sequence one base away is much more abundant. The chain links TRBV7-9 to TRBJ2-7, with D hard to call. The germline CDR1 and CDR2 sequences are SEHNR and FQNEAQ (reference sequence). CDR3 length: 13 residues. The CDR3 reads CASSSPRRYEQHF. CDR3 nucleotide sequence: TGTGCCAGCAGCTCCCCCCGTCGTTACGAGCAGCACTTC.

This clonotype came up a few times. V and J are TRBV9 and TRBJ2-2; no clear D. This CDR3 has 14 residues. The V gene's germline CDR1 is SGDLS and CDR2 YYNGEE. V was trimmed by 4 bases and J by 2 bases, leaving 9 bases between them. CDR3 protein: CASSQGLNTGELFF. DNA for the CDR3: TGTGCCAGCAGCCAAGGATTAAACACCGGGGAGCTGTTTTTT.

This clonotype was found a few times. This chain links TRBV6-5 with TRBJ2-5, with D unclear. Germline-derived CDR1 and CDR2 are MNHEY and SVGAGI. Trimming shortened V by 8 bases and J by 1 base, and 8 bases separated the two germline ends. This CDR3 is 12 amino acids long. The CDR3 DNA sequence: TGTGCCAGCTCACCACTCCAAGAGACCCAGTACTTC. It is translated as CASSPLQETQYF.

A few counts support this clonotype. This sequence joins TRBV13 and TRBJ2-7, with 11 nucleotides matching TRBD2. Germline values: CDR1 PRHDT, CDR2 FYEKMQ (reference sequence). This CDR3 has 15 amino acids. The V gene end was trimmed by 3 bases and the J gene end by 3 bases; junction bases not matched to a gene: 4. Here the CDR3 DNA reads TGTGCCAGCAGCTTTGGGACTAGCGGTTTCTACGAGCAGTACTTC. Its translation: CASSFGTSGFYEQYF. The full variable domain, rest sourced from reference TRBV13 and TRBJ2-7, is AAGVIQSPRHLIKEKRETATLKCYPIPRHDTVYWYQQGPGQDPQFLISFYEKMQSDKGSIPDRFSAQQFSDYHSELNMSSLELGDSALYFCASSFGTSGFYEQYFGPGTRLTVT.

The V call is TRBV6-6, the J call TRBJ1-2, with 11 bases that match TRBD1. From germline, CDR1 is MNHNY and CDR2 SVGAGI (reference sequence). There are 14 residues in the CDR3. V dropped 3 bases and J dropped 7; count of bases not matched to a gene: 4. The chain's CDR3 is CASSYGQGATGYTF. The CDR3 coding sequence is TGTGCCAGCAGTTATGGACAGGGGGCGACTGGCTACACCTTC.

The gene calls are TRBV7-2 and TRBJ1-3; D possibly corresponds to TRBD1 (6 bases). The CDR3 is 18 residues long. Germline CDR1 SGHTA, CDR2 FQGNSA. Between the trimmed V and J ends, which lost 5 bases and 0 bases, there was a span of 20 bases. The CDR3 region is CASSQDLTSGASGNTIYF. The DNA for the CDR3 is TGTGCCAGCAGCCAAGATTTGACGTCAGGGGCCTCTGGAAACACCATATATTTT.

This clonotype was seen ten or more times. The chain is built from TRBV7-9 and TRBJ2-7, with D unresolved. Per the germline V gene, CDR1 is SEHNR and CDR2 is FQNEAQ (reference sequence). V gave up 4 bases and J gave up 6 bases, with 16 bases separating them. This CDR3 contains 14 residues. CDR3 nucleotides: TGTGCCAGCAGCTCCCGACCTTCTGAGGCCGAGCAGTACTTC. It specifies CASSSRPSEAEQYF.

V usage is TRBV5-1 and J usage is TRBJ2-4; no clear D gene. Germline values: CDR1 SGHRS, CDR2 YFSETQ. Trimming removed 0 bases from V and 7 bases from J, with 14 bases in between. The CDR3 totals 15 residues. The CDR3 here is CASSLAGPRRNIQYF. CDR3 in DNA: TGCGCCAGCAGCTTGGCCGGTCCTCGCCGGAACATTCAGTACTTC.